This entry describes one T cell receptor (beta chain). Its target is unknown. The identical CDR3 is also encoded by other nucleotide sequences in the sample. The data belong to a study of OX40 agonist ivuxolimab in advanced cancers. Study-level information: The patients received agonistic anti-OX40 (CD134) antibody ivuxolimab. Study conclusions and caveats: Low normalized T-cell clonal expansion was also seen in some nonresponders. The study did not work out the antigen specificity of the expanded peripheral T cells. There were, on average, more expanded clones in CD8+ T cells than in CD4+.

V was pared by 3 bases and J by 0 bases, with 9 bases between. Germline V CDR1 and CDR2: KGHSH, LQKENI. The CDR3 spans 14 residues. Libraries were prepared by immunoSEQ multiplex PCR; TCRdb keeps only in-frame clonotypes and omits some of them. The top ten hold roughly 0.8% of the sample, which has 90,000 to 100,000 clones, 70% to 90% seen once. The sequences come from CD4+ or CD8+ T cells sorted from blood, collected in a trial of the OX40 agonist ivuxolimab. The receptor was derived from an adult with an advanced solid tumor such as melanoma, head and neck, liver or kidney cancer. The V and J genes are TRBV18 and TRBJ2-7; tentatively, D is TRBD1 or TRBD2 (5 bases each). The DNA of the CDR3 is TGTGCCAGCTCACCCGGGACGGACTCCTACGAGCAGTACTTC. It yields the protein CASSPGTDSYEQYF.